The 28 T cell receptor beta chains listed next were all sequenced from one sample in a study of T cell responses to AZD1222 COVID-19 vaccine. Produced via immunoSEQ multiplex PCR; TCRdb's table is partial and in-frame only. The table lists fewer than 150,000 clones, 90% of them singletons. Material: peripheral blood, obtained on day 0 of AZD1222 vaccination. The receptors were gathered from an adult in good health.

In its sample, this clone was seen once. The chain joins TRBV30 to TRBJ2-7; D not certain. V lost 1 base, J lost 7 bases, and 11 bases lay in between. The CDR3 loop spans 12 amino acids. The V gene's germline CDR1 is GTSNPN and CDR2 SVGIG (reference sequence). The CDR3 bases are TGTGCCTGGAGTGAGGTGGGTGCTGAGCAGTACTTC. It yields the protein CAWSEVGAEQYF.

The chain combines TRBV30 with TRBJ1-4, with a weak D call TRBD1 (6 bases). There are 15 residues in the CDR3. The germline CDR1 and CDR2 sequences are GTSNPN and SVGIG (reference sequence). The V gene lost 0 bases and the J gene lost 16 bases, with 24 bases spanning the gap. The CDR3: CAWSVTGFFPFRPFF. CDR3 bases: TGTGCCTGGAGTGTGACAGGCTTCTTCCCTTTTAGACCGTTTTTT.

The rearrangement uses TRBV28 and TRBJ2-6; D perhaps matches TRBD1 (6 bases). From germline, CDR1 is MDHEN and CDR2 SYDVKM. The CDR3 sequence is 14 residues long. V was clipped by 6 bases and J by 11 bases, with 17 bases between them. The CDR3 protein is CASSPQTGYHVLTF. CDR3 in DNA: TGTGCCAGCAGCCCTCAGACAGGCTATCACGTCCTGACTTTC.

The chain uses TRBV4-2 and TRBJ1-4, with D perhaps TRBD1 (6 bases). The CDR3 contains 17 residues. Germline-derived CDR1 and CDR2 are LGHNA and YNFKEQ. V was cut by 3 bases and J by 8 bases, with 22 bases left in between. CDR3 nucleotide sequence: TGTGCCAGCAGCCATCTCCCCAGGGGTCAGGAAGAAGAAAAACTGTTTTTT. Translation gives CASSHLPRGQEEEKLFF.

The chain carries TRBV7-9 and TRBJ1-2; D unresolved. The germline CDR1 and CDR2 sequences are SEHNR and FQNEAQ (reference sequence). The V end was cut by 5 bases, the J end by 4 bases, with 14 bases between. This CDR3 comprises 14 residues. CDR3 protein: CASSVSRSRYGYTF. For the CDR3, the DNA is TGTGCCAGCAGCGTCTCCCGGTCCCGCTATGGCTACACCTTC.

The gene calls are TRBV27 and TRBJ1-3, with D maybe TRBD1 (6 bases). V gave up 6 bases and J gave up 0 bases, with 24 bases separating them. The length of the CDR3 is 19 residues. CDR1 and CDR2 (germline): MNHEY, SMNVEV (reference sequence). CDR3 region: CASSPRWHRGASSGNTIYF. The CDR3 DNA sequence: TGTGCCAGCAGCCCCCGGTGGCATAGGGGGGCAAGCTCTGGAAACACCATATATTTT.

In this sample, this clone turned up once. V gene TRBV6-5 combines with J gene TRBJ1-3, with TRBD1 matching over 9 bases. Germline lookup yields CDR1 MNHEY and CDR2 SVGAGI. Trimming removed 0 bases from V and 7 bases from J; junction bases left unmatched: 4. The CDR3 is made up of 15 amino acids. DNA of the CDR3: TGTGCCAGCAGTTACTCGGGACAGGGTGGGAACACCATATATTTT. Translation gives CASSYSGQGGNTIYF.

The V gene is TRBV5-4, the J gene TRBJ1-1; TRBD1 might be the D (5 bases). The germline V gene encodes CDR1 SGHNT and CDR2 YYREEE (reference sequence). The CDR3 totals 15 residues. V was cut by 3 bases and J by 1 base, with 13 bases left in between. The CDR3 bases are TGTGCCAGCAGCTCCCCTCGGCAGGGGAACACTGAAGCTTTCTTT. This translates into CASSSPRQGNTEAFF.

This clone turned up a few times. The chain carries TRBV6-2 or TRBV6-3 and TRBJ2-1; 8 bases agree with TRBD2. From germline, CDR1 is MNHEY and CDR2 SVGEGT. With 0 bases clipped from V and 5 bases from J, the junction kept 12 bases outside the gene matches. CDR3 length equals 18 residues. The CDR3 DNA reads TGTGCCAGCAGTTACTCGAGTAATGGCGGGAGGAGCGACAATGAGCAGTTCTTC. Translation gives CASSYSSNGGRSDNEQFF.

V is TRBV25-1 and J is TRBJ1-5, with a tentative D call TRBD1 (5 bases). Germline V gene data show CDR1 as MGHDK and CDR2 as SYGVNS. This CDR3 contains 13 residues. Trimming took off 8 bases at V and 1 base at J, with 9 bases between the two ends. CDR3 bases: TGTGCCAGCCGGGGGGGAAGCAATCAGCCCCAGCATTTT. Translating gives CASRGGSNQPQHF.

In nucleotides, the CDR3 is TGTGCCAGCAGCCAAGATCAGTCCGGCAGAGGTCAGCCCCAGCATTTT. Translating it yields CASSQDQSGRGQPQHF. V and J are TRBV4-2 and TRBJ1-5; D remains ambiguous. The CDR3 covers 16 residues. The V end lost 0 bases, the J end lost 6 bases, and 15 bases lay between the germline ends. Germline CDR1 and CDR2: LGHNA and YNFKEQ.

V is TRBV3-1 (or the pseudogene TRBV3-2) and J is TRBJ1-6; maybe TRBD1 (5 bases). Looked up from germline, CDR1 is LGHDT and CDR2 is YNNKEL (reference sequence). The V and J ends lost 2 bases and 7 bases respectively, with 15 bases between them. The CDR3 spans 16 residues. For the CDR3, the DNA is TGTGCCAGCAGCCAACCCATGGGGTCAGGGAATTCACCCCTCCACTTT. This translates into CASSQPMGSGNSPLHF.

This rearrangement joins TRBV9 to TRBJ2-1; 13 bases agree with TRBD2. With 4 bases clipped from V and 7 bases from J, the junction kept 8 bases outside the gene matches. CDR1 and CDR2 (germline): SGDLS, YYNGEE. The CDR3 length is 16 residues. The CDR3 DNA is TGTGCCAGCAGCTTCTCCGGGACTAGCGGGATGAATGAGCAGTTCTTC. It is translated as CASSFSGTSGMNEQFF.

The rearrangement uses TRBV27 and TRBJ2-1, with 12 positions matching TRBD2. Germline V gene data show CDR1 as MNHEY and CDR2 as SMNVEV (reference sequence). The CDR3 covers 21 residues. The J segment lost 0 bases and the V segment lost 5 bases, leaving 17 bases of the junction unmatched. DNA of the CDR3: TGTGCCAGCAGTCAATACCCCCAAGGACTAGCGGGACTCAGCTCCTACAATGAGCAGTTCTTC. Translated: CASSQYPQGLAGLSSYNEQFF.

The chain has TRBV20-1 and TRBJ2-7; 13 nucleotides match TRBD2. The CDR3 runs to 11 residues. Germline V CDR1 and CDR2: DFQATT, SNEGSKA (reference sequence). CDR3 in amino acids: CGLAGDYEQYF. The DNA of the CDR3 is TGCGGACTAGCGGGAGACTACGAGCAGTACTTC.

This clone was counted between two and nine times. V is TRBV11-2 and J is TRBJ1-2; 7 bases fit TRBD1. The V gene end was trimmed by 4 bases and the J gene end by 5 bases; junction bases not matched to a gene: 7. The germline V gene has CDR1 SGHAT and CDR2 FQNNGV. This CDR3 region has 14 residues. The CDR3 here is CASSSGDRQYGYTF. In nucleotides, the CDR3 is TGTGCCAGCAGCTCCGGGGACAGACAGTATGGCTACACCTTC.

The chain couples TRBV4-1 to TRBJ1-2; no definite D call. The CDR3 is 16 amino acids. Germline CDR1 reads MGHRA; CDR2 reads YSYEKL. V was clipped by 3 bases and J by 8 bases, with 22 bases between them. This CDR3 reads CASSHEKGRSPIGYTF. CDR3 coding DNA: TGCGCCAGCAGCCATGAGAAGGGCCGCTCCCCTATCGGCTACACCTTC.

This clone was seen only once. The chain carries TRBV7-8 and TRBJ1-4; TRBD1 is a possible D gene (6 bases). The V gene lost 0 bases and the J gene lost 8 bases, with 19 bases spanning the gap. The CDR3 length is 17 residues. The germline V gene encodes CDR1 SGHVS and CDR2 FQNEAQ. The CDR3 DNA reads TGTGCCAGCAGCTTAGCGACCGGGTACAGGGAGGCAGAAAAACTGTTTTTT. It yields the protein CASSLATGYREAEKLFF.

V is TRBV7-7 and J is TRBJ2-7; TRBD1 agrees at 7 bases. The trim removed 1 base at V and 1 base at J, leaving 7 bases unmatched. This CDR3 contains 16 residues. Germline values: CDR1 SSHAT, CDR2 FNYEAQ (reference sequence). CDR3 DNA: TGTGCCAGCAGCTTAGGTCCCCCGGACAGGTCCTACGAGCAGTACTTC. Encoded protein: CASSLGPPDRSYEQYF.

The chain recombines TRBV9 with TRBJ1-1, with D possibly TRBD1 on 6 matching bases. The germline gives CDR1 SGDLS, CDR2 YYNGEE. V was trimmed by 0 bases and J by 2 bases, leaving 14 bases between them. This CDR3 comprises 16 residues. The CDR3 DNA reads as TGTGCCAGCAGCGTAGGCCTCGGACAGTCCAACACTGAAGCTTTCTTT. Translated, it gives CASSVGLGQSNTEAFF.

This chain connects TRBV19 to TRBJ1-5; D is ambiguous. CDR3 length: 16 amino acids. Per the germline V gene, CDR1 is LNHDA and CDR2 is SQIVND (reference sequence). The germline V and J ends were trimmed by 3 bases and 3 bases, with 15 bases remaining between them. Here the CDR3 reads CASSMISRGNNQPQHF. The CDR3 DNA reads as TGTGCCAGTAGTATGATCTCACGAGGGAACAATCAGCCCCAGCATTTT.

The rearrangement links TRBV11-3 to TRBJ1-1; D is perhaps TRBD1 (5 bases). Trimming shortened V by 1 base and J by 5 bases, and 14 bases separated the two germline ends. The CDR3 totals 15 residues. Germline V gene lookup returns CDR1 SGHNT and CDR2 YENEEA. The CDR3 sequence: CASSLVGAAATEAFF. CDR3 DNA: TGTGCCAGCAGCTTAGTCGGGGCGGCAGCGACTGAAGCTTTCTTT.

V and J are TRBV5-1 and TRBJ2-2, with D possibly TRBD1 on 5 matching bases. The CDR3 loop spans 16 amino acids. Germline lookup yields CDR1 SGHRS and CDR2 YFSETQ. V lost 2 bases to trimming and J lost 1 base, with 12 bases between them. CDR3 sequence: CASSLGALGNTGELFF. The CDR3 DNA follows: TGCGCCAGCAGCTTAGGGGCTTTAGGGAACACCGGGGAGCTGTTTTTT.

This clone was observed a few times. This chain uses TRBV19 with TRBJ1-4; D gene unclear. Germline values: CDR1 LNHDA, CDR2 SQIVND (reference sequence). CDR3 length equals 16 residues. Trimming took off 0 bases at V and 7 bases at J, with 15 bases between the two ends. The CDR3 loop reads CASSIDLELAGEKLFF. Written as DNA, the CDR3 is TGTGCCAGTAGTATAGATTTGGAGCTTGCTGGTGAAAAACTGTTTTTT.

The chain recombines TRBV27 with TRBJ1-1; the D is unclear. The CDR3 runs 14 residues. CDR1 is MNHEY and CDR2 is SMNVEV in the germline V gene (reference sequence). With 0 bases removed from V and 5 bases from J, the gap between germline ends came to 10 bases. The CDR3 coding sequence is TGTGCCAGCAGTTTATCGGCAGGATGGACTGAAGCTTTCTTT. Translating gives CASSLSAGWTEAFF.

The genes are TRBV21-1 and TRBJ2-7; TRBD2, the D gene given by the table, was not confirmed from the DNA. TRBV21-1 is designated a pseudogene. CDR3 length: 16 amino acids. CDR3 sequence reads: CASNPAPGEDTYEQYF. DNA of the CDR3: TGTGCCAGCAACCCGGCCCCGGGTGAGGATACCTACGAGCAGTACTTC.

V usage is TRBV10-3 and J usage is TRBJ2-7; D is possibly TRBD1 (5 bases). The V and J ends lost 0 bases and 4 bases respectively, with 13 bases between them. This CDR3 is 15 amino acids long. Germline V CDR1 and CDR2: ENHRY, SYGVKD. CDR3 sequence: CAISESSRAKYEQYF. The CDR3 region has the DNA TGTGCCATCAGTGAGTCGAGCAGGGCTAAGTACGAGCAGTACTTC.

The J gene is TRBJ2-2, the V gene TRBV12-1; the table's D call, TRBD2, was not checked against the DNA. TRBV12-1 is deemed a pseudogene. There are 19 residues in the CDR3. As DNA, the CDR3 is TGTGCCAGCAGCCCCTGGGGGCGGGGGGGCCGTATTGACACCGGGGAGCTGTTTTTT. The encoded protein is CASSPWGRGGRIDTGELFF.